These 10 T cell receptor beta chains were all obtained from the same sample, sequenced in a study of blood T cell repertoires in COVID-19. Clones were sequenced by immunoSEQ multiplex PCR, and TCRdb holds only the in-frame ones, with some missing. The table lists fewer than 300,000 clones, about 90% of them singletons. The sequencing sample was made of peripheral blood. The receptors were sampled from a person aged 18 to 35 with COVID-19, enrolled during active disease.

This clone was seen a handful of times. This chain connects TRBV29-1 to TRBJ1-1; the match to TRBD1 covers 8 bases. CDR1 and CDR2 (germline): SQVTM, ANQGSEA. The CDR3 has 14 amino acids. V gave up 7 bases and J gave up 5 bases; unmatched junction bases: 12. The CDR3 reads CSGDPGTGGTEAFF. Here the CDR3 DNA reads TGCAGCGGCGACCCCGGGACAGGCGGTACTGAAGCTTTCTTT. The variable domain in full, with the rest retrieved from reference TRBV29-1 and TRBJ1-1, is SAVISQKPSRDICQRGTSLTIQCQVDSQVTMMFWYRQQPGQSLTLIATANQGSEATYESGFVIDKFPISRPNLTFSTLTVSNMSPEDSSIYLCSGDPGTGGTEAFFGQGTRLTVV.

The CDR3 spells CASSSGSTATNEKLFF. The CDR3 nucleotides read TGCGCCAGCAGCTCGGGTAGTACTGCAACTAATGAAAAACTGTTTTTT. This sequence joins TRBV5-1 and TRBJ1-4; D not resolved. The CDR3 covers 16 residues. The V end was cut by 3 bases, the J end by 0 bases, with 12 bases between. Germline V lookup: CDR1 SGHRS, CDR2 YFSETQ. The full variable domain, its missing parts supplied by reference TRBV5-1 and TRBJ1-4, is KAGVTQTPRYLIKTRGQQVTLSCSPISGHRSVSWYQQTPGQGLQFLFEYFSETQRNKGNFPGRFSGRQFSNSRSEMNVSTLELGDSALYLCASSSGSTATNEKLFFGSGTQLSVL.

The V call is TRBV5-5, the J call TRBJ1-3, with 11 bases that match TRBD1. J gave up 4 bases and V 1 base, and 10 bases lay outside the gene matches. This CDR3 has 18 amino acids. The germline CDR1 and CDR2 sequences are SGHKS and YYEKEE (reference sequence). In nucleotides, the CDR3 is TGTGCCAGCAGCTTGTCCATTTGGACAGGGGGCATAGGAAACACCATATATTTT. Translating it yields CASSLSIWTGGIGNTIYF. Filled out from reference TRBV5-5 and TRBJ1-3, the complete variable domain reads DAGVTQSPTHLIKTRGQQVTLRCSPISGHKSVSWYQQVLGQGPQFIFQYYEKEERGRGNFPDRFSARQFPNYSSELNVNALLLGDSALYLCASSLSIWTGGIGNTIYFGEGSWLTVV.

The chain recombines TRBV24-1 with TRBJ2-3; D is perhaps TRBD2 (5 bases). The CDR3 sequence is 14 residues long. Germline CDR1 is KGHDR and CDR2 is SFDVKD. Trimming left V 6 bases short and J 7 bases short, with 16 bases between. CDR3 nucleotide sequence: TGTGCCACCAGTTCCAGCTTCGGGATCAATACGCAGTATTTT. Translation gives CATSSSFGINTQYF.

This chain joins TRBV7-2 and TRBJ2-5; tentatively, D is TRBD1 (5 bases). This CDR3 has 13 residues. V shed 1 base and J shed 4 bases, with 7 bases lying between them. Germline CDR1 is SGHTA and CDR2 is FQGNSA. The CDR3 sequence is CASSLGQLETQYF. The CDR3 DNA reads as TGTGCCAGCAGCTTAGGACAGCTAGAGACCCAGTACTTC. The full variable domain, completed using reference TRBV7-2 and TRBJ2-5, is GAGVSQSPSNKVTEKGKDVELRCDPISGHTALYWYRQSLGQGLEFLIYFQGNSAPDKSGLPSDRFSAERTGGSVSTLTIQRTQQEDSAVYLCASSLGQLETQYFGPGTRLLVL.

This chain joins TRBV10-3 and TRBJ1-1, with a tentative D call TRBD1 (6 bases). This CDR3 spans 13 amino acids. Between the trimmed V and J ends, which lost 2 bases and 5 bases, there was a span of 9 bases. Germline-derived CDR1 and CDR2 are ENHRY and SYGVKD. CDR3 bases: TGTGCCATCAGTGAGACTGACAGGACTGAAGCTTTCTTT. Protein product: CAISETDRTEAFF.

The CDR3: CASSLSDRLDQPQHF. Written as DNA, the CDR3 is TGTGCCAGCAGCCTATCGGACAGGCTCGATCAGCCCCAGCATTTT. This chain connects TRBV11-2 to TRBJ1-5; TRBD1 matches at 7 bases. The CDR3 is 15 residues long. With 5 bases clipped from V and 5 bases from J, the junction kept 9 bases outside the gene matches. From germline, CDR1 is SGHAT and CDR2 FQNNGV.

This clone was picked up one time. The gene calls are TRBV5-1 and TRBJ2-5; 7 nucleotides match TRBD1. The V gene end was trimmed by 4 bases and the J gene end by 2 bases; junction bases not matched to a gene: 2. The CDR3 runs 13 residues. Germline V gives CDR1 SGHRS, CDR2 YFSETQ. CDR3 in amino acids: CASSRDRQETQYF. In DNA, the CDR3 is TGCGCCAGCAGCCGGGACAGACAAGAGACCCAGTACTTC.

This chain uses TRBV28 with TRBJ1-2, with TRBD1 matching 9 bases. Germline V gene lookup returns CDR1 MDHEN and CDR2 SYDVKM. The CDR3 is made up of 15 amino acids. V lost 4 bases and J lost 4; bases outside the gene matches: 7. CDR3 sequence reads: CASSSPQGASYGYTF. In DNA form, the CDR3 reads TGTGCCAGCAGTTCCCCACAGGGGGCGAGCTATGGCTACACCTTC.

The genes are TRBV24-1 and TRBJ2-1; 9 nucleotides match TRBD2. After removal of 1 base from V and 4 bases from J, the junction contained 19 bases not matched to a gene. From germline, CDR1 is KGHDR and CDR2 SFDVKD. This CDR3 has 21 amino acids. CDR3: CATSDFGGGTSQGGGYNEQFF. The CDR3 DNA reads TGTGCCACCAGTGATTTTGGGGGGGGGACTAGCCAGGGAGGAGGGTACAATGAGCAGTTCTTC.